What follows are 19 T cell receptor beta chains derived from one specimen sequenced in a study of blood T cell repertoires in COVID-19. The method was immunoSEQ multiplex PCR; TCRdb's version includes in-frame clones alone and lacks a portion of them. The sample holds around 39,000 clones, under 90% seen once. Sequences were obtained from peripheral blood. The receptors originated from a man between 70 and 80 years old with acute or convalescent COVID-19.

The chain uses TRBV28 and TRBJ1-2; D may be TRBD1 (5 bases). The germline V and J ends were trimmed by 2 bases and 6 bases, with 10 bases remaining between them. The CDR3 length is 13 residues. Looked up from germline, CDR1 is MDHEN and CDR2 is SYDVKM. The CDR3 sequence is CASSLRMGHGYTF. The CDR3 coding sequence is TGTGCCAGCAGTTTACGCATGGGGCATGGCTACACCTTC.

CDR3 sequence: CASKEQAWGNQPQHF. The CDR3 bases are TGTGCCAGCAAGGAACAGGCTTGGGGCAATCAGCCCCAGCATTTT. The chain is built from TRBV7-8 and TRBJ1-5; D might be TRBD1 (5 bases). V lost 7 bases and J lost 2, with 15 bases in between. CDR1 is SGHVS, CDR2 FQNEAQ, per germline. CDR3 length: 15 amino acids.

This chain's CDR3 is CASSLSMGARKFF. The CDR3 region has the DNA TGTGCCAGCAGTTTATCGATGGGGGCGCGTAAGTTCTTC. This rearrangement joins TRBV27 to TRBJ2-1; D is possibly TRBD1 (6 bases). V shed 0 bases and J shed 14 bases, with 14 bases lying between them. Germline-derived CDR1 and CDR2 are MNHEY and SMNVEV (reference sequence). The CDR3 contains 13 residues.

The V gene is TRBV7-2, the J gene TRBJ2-1, with TRBD1 matching 8 bases. J was trimmed by 3 bases and V by 2 bases; bases with no gene match: 6. Germline lookup yields CDR1 SGHTA and CDR2 FQGNSA. CDR3 length: 16 amino acids. CDR3 region: CASSLMAGQGYNEQFF. The CDR3 DNA is TGTGCCAGCAGCTTAATGGCCGGACAGGGCTACAATGAGCAGTTCTTC. The variable domain in full, with the rest retrieved from reference TRBV7-2 and TRBJ2-1, is GAGVSQSPSNKVTEKGKDVELRCDPISGHTALYWYRQSLGQGLEFLIYFQGNSAPDKSGLPSDRFSAERTGGSVSTLTIQRTQQEDSAVYLCASSLMAGQGYNEQFFGPGTRLTVL.

This rearrangement joins TRBV28 to TRBJ2-2; D is perhaps TRBD2 (5 bases). The ends were cut back, 1 base at V and 5 bases at J, with 11 bases in the middle. Germline V gives CDR1 MDHEN, CDR2 SYDVKM. The CDR3 contains 15 residues. The CDR3 coding sequence is TGTGCCAGCAGTTTATTGGACTCAGGAACCGGGGAGCTGTTTTTT. Translation gives CASSLLDSGTGELFF. The full variable domain, completed using reference TRBV28 and TRBJ2-2, is DVKVTQSSRYLVKRTGEKVFLECVQDMDHENMFWYRQDPGLGLRLIYFSYDVKMKEKGDIPEGYSVSREKKERFSLILESASTNQTSMYLCASSLLDSGTGELFFGEGSRLTVL.

V is TRBV6-2 or TRBV6-3 and J is TRBJ1-1, with D unclear. The CDR3 length is 13 residues. Looked up from germline, CDR1 is MNHEY and CDR2 is SVGEGT. V lost 4 bases, J lost 4 bases, and 10 bases lay in between. The DNA for the CDR3 is TGTGCCAGCAGTTCCCACGAGGGCACTGAAGCTTTCTTT. Its protein product is CASSSHEGTEAFF.

J is TRBJ1-5 and V is TRBV27; D is unresolved. This CDR3 spans 11 amino acids. The V end was cut by 5 bases, the J end by 4 bases, with 3 bases between. Germline CDR1 MNHEY, CDR2 SMNVEV (reference sequence). CDR3 bases: TGTGCCAGCAGTCTTAATCAGCCCCAGCATTTT. Its translation is CASSLNQPQHF.

The chain uses TRBV4-2 and TRBJ2-1; a possible D gene is TRBD1 (6 bases). The CDR3 has 14 amino acids. Trimming stripped 0 bases from V and 7 bases from J, with 10 bases between. CDR1 is LGHNA, CDR2 YNFKEQ, per germline. The CDR3 reads CASSQDWGLNEQFF. The CDR3 DNA follows: TGTGCCAGCAGCCAAGATTGGGGGCTTAATGAGCAGTTCTTC.

The chain is built from TRBV7-2 and TRBJ2-2; TRBD2 aligns across 10 bases. In germline, CDR1 is SGHTA, CDR2 FQGNSA. The CDR3 sequence is 15 residues long. With 2 bases clipped from V and 7 bases from J, the junction kept 4 bases outside the gene matches. The chain's CDR3 is CASSLTSGTVGELFF. CDR3 sequence (DNA): TGTGCCAGCAGCTTAACTAGCGGGACTGTCGGGGAGCTGTTTTTT.

This clone has only a few counts. The chain uses TRBV25-1 and TRBJ1-5; the D gene is possibly TRBD1 (6 bases). The germline CDR1 and CDR2 sequences are MGHDK and SYGVNS. This CDR3 is 14 amino acids long. Between the trimmed V and J ends, which lost 3 bases and 2 bases, there was a span of 8 bases. CDR3 amino acids: CASSEAGGNQPQHF. The DNA of the CDR3 is TGTGCCAGCAGTGAGGCAGGGGGCAATCAGCCCCAGCATTTT.

This chain uses TRBV9 with TRBJ1-2, with TRBD1 matching 10 bases. This CDR3 spans 20 amino acids. Germline V gives CDR1 SGDLS, CDR2 YYNGEE. With V trimmed by 4 bases and J by 1 base, 19 bases remained unmatched. The CDR3 reads CASSHRDRGVGVPYNYGYTF. CDR3 bases: TGTGCCAGCAGCCACCGGGACAGGGGAGTCGGGGTCCCCTATAACTATGGCTACACCTTC.

This clone appeared once. This chain joins TRBV6-6 and TRBJ1-2; TRBD1 agrees at 8 bases. V lost 6 bases to trimming and J lost 8 bases; unmatched junction nucleotides: 8. CDR3 size: 13 residues. The germline CDR1 and CDR2 sequences are MNHNY and SVGAGI (reference sequence). CDR3 bases: TGTGCCAGCAGGGACAGGGTAACGGCGGGCTACACCTTC. Translated, it gives CASRDRVTAGYTF.

The count of this clone is one. The gene calls are TRBV6-5 and TRBJ2-7; TRBD2 agrees at 8 bases. Trimming at V came to 7 bases and at J to 4 bases, leaving 9 bases not matched to a gene. Germline assignment: CDR1 MNHEY and CDR2 SVGAGI. This CDR3 has 14 residues. The CDR3 sequence: CASMKRESRYEQYF. CDR3 DNA: TGTGCCAGCATGAAGCGGGAGTCAAGATACGAGCAGTACTTC.

V is TRBV6-5 and J is TRBJ2-1; 11 nucleotides align to TRBD2. The CDR3 contains 14 residues. J was trimmed by 4 bases and V by 5 bases; bases with no gene match: 1. Germline values: CDR1 MNHEY, CDR2 SVGAGI. CDR3 sequence: CASSRLAGYNEQFF. The CDR3 DNA follows: TGTGCCAGCAGTCGACTAGCGGGGTACAATGAGCAGTTCTTC.

The gene calls are TRBV18 and TRBJ1-4; 7 bases are shared with TRBD1. CDR3 size: 17 residues. With 5 bases clipped from V and 3 bases from J, the junction kept 12 bases outside the gene matches. Looked up from germline, CDR1 is KGHSH and CDR2 is LQKENI. CDR3 loop: CASSFSTTGIANEKLFF. The CDR3 region has the DNA TGTGCCAGCTCATTTTCCACGACAGGGATCGCTAATGAAAAACTGTTTTTT.

This clone was seen just once. This chain joins TRBV7-8 and TRBJ1-1; D may be TRBD1 (5 bases). Germline V lookup: CDR1 SGHVS, CDR2 FQNEAQ. V was shortened by 0 bases and J by 5 bases, with 16 bases between the two germline ends. The CDR3 sequence is 16 residues long. CDR3 loop: CASSLASKGRWTEAFF. The CDR3 region has the DNA TGTGCCAGCAGCTTAGCGTCAAAGGGGAGGTGGACTGAAGCTTTCTTT.

J is TRBJ2-2 and V is TRBV6-5; 7 nucleotides line up with TRBD2. The J segment lost 1 base and the V segment lost 8 bases, leaving 7 bases of the junction unmatched. The CDR3 contains 15 residues. Germline V lookup: CDR1 MNHEY, CDR2 SVGAGI. DNA of the CDR3: TGTGCCAGCCGGAGAGCGGGATTGAACACCGGGGAGCTGTTTTTT. It encodes CASRRAGLNTGELFF.

This clone was recorded a few times. V and J are TRBV3-1 (or the pseudogene TRBV3-2) and TRBJ2-4; tentative D call: TRBD1 (7 bases). Germline CDR1 and CDR2: LGHDT and YNNKEL (reference sequence). The CDR3 totals 15 residues. V was clipped by 3 bases and J by 1 base, with 10 bases between them. DNA for the CDR3: TGTGCCAGCAGCCATGCAGGGGGGGCCAAAAACATTCAGTACTTC. Its protein product is CASSHAGGAKNIQYF.

V usage is TRBV28 and J usage is TRBJ2-7, with D unclear. CDR1 MDHEN and CDR2 SYDVKM come from the germline V gene. Trimming removed 7 bases at V and 6 bases at J, with 10 bases between. This CDR3 comprises 11 residues. CDR3 in DNA: TGTGCCAGCACTTTGACGGGCGAGCAGTACTTC. Translating it yields CASTLTGEQYF.